The 21 T cell receptor beta chains reported below all come from one sample, sequenced in a study of cytomegalovirus exposure and HLA in healthy donors. Vbeta (60) and Jbeta (13) primers were used in the PCR. Using immunoSEQ multiplex PCR, the repertoire was profiled, and TCRdb retains in-frame clones only, with some absent. The table shows around 200,000 clones, with 79% occurring only once. Sequences were obtained from PBMCs. All receptors come from a woman in her forties or fifties in good health and CMV-seronegative.

This clone came up a few times. Distinct nucleotide sequences in the sample also encode this CDR3. The V gene is TRBV7-2, the J gene TRBJ1-6; TRBD1 is a possible D gene (5 bases). The CDR3 is 14 amino acids. Germline values: CDR1 SGHTA, CDR2 FQGNSA. V was clipped by 5 bases and J by 4 bases, with 9 bases between them. CDR3 nucleotides: TGTGCCAGCAGCGTCACAGGATATAATTCACCCCTCCACTTT. This encodes CASSVTGYNSPLHF.

This clone was seen more than once but under ten times. Compared with germline, one end of the junction differs, possibly owing to a read error. This chain links TRBV7-9 with TRBJ1-6, with TRBD1 matching 8 bases. Germline CDR1 SEHNR, CDR2 FQNEAQ (reference sequence). The CDR3 is 14 amino acids. CDR3 amino acids: CSSSFLTDRASLHF. In DNA, the CDR3 is TGTTCCAGCAGCTTCCTTACGGACAGGGCATCCCTCCACTTT.

This clone was detected once. The chain recombines TRBV5-1 with TRBJ1-2; possibly TRBD1 for D (5 bases). Trimming pared 0 bases from V and 4 bases from J, leaving 7 bases between. Germline-derived CDR1 and CDR2 are SGHRS and YFSETQ. This CDR3 has 13 amino acids. CDR3 sequence (DNA): TGCGCCAGCAGCTTGGCCGGGGGCTATGGCTACACCTTC. This translates into CASSLAGGYGYTF.

V usage is TRBV19 and J usage is TRBJ2-2; no clear D. The CDR3 consists of 17 residues. Trimming pared 2 bases from V and 5 bases from J, leaving 18 bases between. The germline CDR1 and CDR2 sequences are LNHDA and SQIVND (reference sequence). The CDR3 DNA follows: TGTGCCAGTAGTATATCATTCCCGCGGATCAAGACCGGGGAGCTGTTTTTT. Translation gives CASSISFPRIKTGELFF.

This chain uses TRBV4-2 with TRBJ1-6, with 8 bases matching TRBD1. Trimming cost V 1 base and J 9 bases; bases outside gene matches: 5. This CDR3 spans 15 amino acids. Looked up from germline, CDR1 is LGHNA and CDR2 is YNFKEQ. CDR3 residues: CASSQGAGGSSPLHF. The CDR3 DNA reads as TGTGCCAGCAGCCAAGGGGCAGGGGGCAGTTCACCCCTCCACTTT.

This clone appeared once. The CDR3 loop reads CASSYSTGETQYF. CDR3 bases: TGTGCCAGCAGTTACTCGACGGGAGAGACCCAGTACTTC. The chain is built from TRBV6-5 and TRBJ2-5; no clear D gene. Deletions cut 0 bases from V and 4 bases from J, with 6 bases between. CDR3 length: 13 amino acids. The V gene's germline CDR1 is MNHEY and CDR2 SVGAGI.

CDR3 DNA: TGTGCCAGCAGCGTTGGGCGGGTGAACACCGGGGAGCTGTTTTTT. Encoded protein: CASSVGRVNTGELFF. The V and J genes are TRBV9 and TRBJ2-2, with D maybe TRBD2 (5 bases). Germline values: CDR1 SGDLS, CDR2 YYNGEE. The V gene lost 2 bases and the J gene lost 1 base, with 9 bases spanning the gap. The CDR3 extends over 15 amino acids.

Only one count was recorded for this clone. The gene calls are TRBV7-8 and TRBJ2-2; D may be TRBD1 (6 bases). This CDR3 region has 15 residues. V lost 1 base and J 5 bases, leaving 11 bases between the germline ends. The germline V gene encodes CDR1 SGHVS and CDR2 FQNEAQ. The CDR3 loop reads CASSLEGVRTGELFF. CDR3 bases: TGTGCCAGCAGCTTAGAGGGGGTTAGGACCGGGGAGCTGTTTTTT.

V is TRBV2 and J is TRBJ2-7; possible D gene TRBD2, 6 bases. V lost 6 bases and J 4 bases, leaving 7 bases between the germline ends. The CDR3 length is 11 residues. Germline loops: CDR1 SNHLY, CDR2 FYNNEI. The CDR3 loop is CASSGTYEQYF. The CDR3 DNA sequence: TGTGCCAGCAGCGGGACTTACGAGCAGTACTTC.

This rearrangement joins TRBV7-9 to TRBJ2-7; D is uncertain. CDR1 is SEHNR, CDR2 FQNEAQ, per germline (reference sequence). Trimming stripped 4 bases from V and 3 bases from J, with 16 bases between. The CDR3 runs 15 residues. CDR3 protein: CASSSESRSIYEQYF. The CDR3 DNA is TGTGCCAGCAGCTCAGAGAGCAGGTCTATCTACGAGCAGTACTTC.

Remarks on this clone: One junction end disagrees with the germline gene, perhaps due to a read error. This rearrangement joins TRBV7-7 to TRBJ2-5; D remains ambiguous. This CDR3 region has 13 residues. Germline CDR1 is SSHAT and CDR2 is FNYEAQ (reference sequence). CDR3 in amino acids: CASSLGFKETQYF. CDR3 sequence (DNA): TGTGCTAGCAGCTTAGGTTTTAAAGAGACCCAGTACTTC.

This clone was counted between two and nine times. The CDR3 reads CASSLRGTVTSNTGELFF. Here the CDR3 DNA reads TGTGCCAGCAGCCTAAGGGGAACCGTAACCTCGAACACCGGGGAGCTGTTTTTT. The chain links TRBV11-2 to TRBJ2-2; TRBD1 might be the D (5 bases). CDR1 and CDR2 (germline): SGHAT, FQNNGV. The CDR3 spans 18 residues. Trimming left V 5 bases short and J 0 bases short, with 19 bases between.

The V and J genes are TRBV5-1 and TRBJ2-2; a weak D match, TRBD2 (6 bases). CDR3 length equals 15 residues. Germline assignment: CDR1 SGHRS and CDR2 YFSETQ. The ends were cut back, 0 bases at V and 5 bases at J, with 11 bases in the middle. CDR3 in amino acids: CASSLVASGTGELFF. DNA of the CDR3: TGCGCCAGCAGCTTGGTGGCCAGCGGGACCGGGGAGCTGTTTTTT.

The chain's CDR3 is CASSQGTAETQYF. For the CDR3, the DNA is TGCGCCAGCAGCCAAGGGACAGCAGAGACCCAGTACTTC. The V and J genes are TRBV4-3 and TRBJ2-5; D perhaps matches TRBD1 (6 bases). V was pared by 1 base and J by 4 bases, with 7 bases between. Germline loops: CDR1 LGHNA, CDR2 YSLEER. This CDR3 contains 13 residues.

The chain joins TRBV6-5 to TRBJ1-1, with a tentative D call TRBD1 (6 bases). V gave up 2 bases and J gave up 0 bases, with 7 bases separating them. The CDR3 has 14 amino acids. CDR1 is MNHEY and CDR2 is SVGAGI in the germline V gene. CDR3 in amino acids: CASSYNRVNTEAFF. CDR3 bases: TGTGCCAGCAGTTACAACAGGGTGAACACTGAAGCTTTCTTT.

The chain recombines TRBV28 with TRBJ2-1; 10 bases map to TRBD2. This CDR3 region has 16 residues. The ends lost 2 bases at V and 7 bases at J; junction bases unmatched: 8. The germline gives CDR1 MDHEN, CDR2 SYDVKM. CDR3 DNA: TGTGCCAGCAGTTTACTAGCGGGAGTGGAACGTAATGAGCAGTTCTTC. Protein product: CASSLLAGVERNEQFF. The variable domain in full, completed from reference TRBV28 and TRBJ2-1, reads DVKVTQSSRYLVKRTGEKVFLECVQDMDHENMFWYRQDPGLGLRLIYFSYDVKMKEKGDIPEGYSVSREKKERFSLILESASTNQTSMYLCASSLLAGVERNEQFFGPGTRLTVL.

There are a few counts of this clone. The chain uses TRBV7-9 and TRBJ2-7; 8 nucleotides match TRBD1. V was clipped by 3 bases and J by 0 bases; unmatched bases: 4. The CDR3 extends over 15 amino acids. Germline V gene lookup returns CDR1 SEHNR and CDR2 FQNEAQ (reference sequence). The CDR3 region is CASSFGQGPSYEQYF. In nucleotides, the CDR3 is TGTGCCAGCAGCTTTGGACAGGGACCCTCCTACGAGCAGTACTTC.

This chain joins TRBV18 and TRBJ1-1; D call uncertain. This CDR3 is 16 amino acids long. In germline, CDR1 is KGHSH, CDR2 LQKENI. Trimming left V 1 base short and J 5 bases short, with 17 bases between. In DNA, the CDR3 is TGTGCCAGCTCACCACTCGAAGGAGGGTCGCGAACTGAAGCTTTCTTT. Its protein product is CASSPLEGGSRTEAFF.

The rearrangement joins TRBV27 to TRBJ1-4, with a weak D call TRBD1 (5 bases). CDR1 is MNHEY, CDR2 SMNVEV, per germline (reference sequence). Trimming removed 5 bases from V and 8 bases from J, with 15 bases in between. The CDR3 is made up of 14 amino acids. This CDR3 reads CASSQGSRGEKLFF. The CDR3 DNA follows: TGTGCCAGCAGTCAGGGCAGCAGAGGAGAAAAACTGTTTTTT.

This rearrangement joins TRBV7-9 to TRBJ1-1; 9 nucleotides line up with TRBD1. The CDR3 length is 15 residues. CDR1 SEHNR and CDR2 FQNEAQ come from the germline V gene (reference sequence). The trim removed 5 bases at V and 0 bases at J, leaving 4 bases unmatched. The CDR3 sequence is CASSPGTGMNTEAFF. The CDR3, as DNA: TGTGCCAGCAGCCCGGGGACAGGGATGAACACTGAAGCTTTCTTT.

This chain uses TRBV9 with TRBJ2-1, with TRBD2 matching over 13 bases. The trim removed 0 bases at V and 15 bases at J, leaving 6 bases unmatched. CDR1 and CDR2 from the germline V gene are SGDLS and YYNGEE. This CDR3 has 14 residues. Here the CDR3 DNA reads TGTGCCAGCAGCGTAGTAACTAGCGGGGGGGCGGTGTTCTTC. This codes for CASSVVTSGGAVFF.